This TCR beta chain came from a study of response to subunit inactivated influenza vaccine. Study results and caveats: It was the authors' suggestion that each seasonal influenza vaccination recruits few new T cells.

Notes on this clonotype: Its antigen is unidentified.

CDR3 length: 14 amino acids. Trimming took 4 bases from V and 5 from J; bases not matched to a gene: 4. The germline V gene has CDR1 LGHNA and CDR2 YSLEER. Each CDR3 protein is one row after TCRdb ran MiXCR on the RT-PCR reads. The sample consists of around 190,000 distinct CDR3 sequences, approximately 15% of them appearing once. V is TRBV4-3 and J is TRBJ2-7; 11 bases are shared with TRBD1. The sample in question was CD8+ T cells sorted from PBMCs, obtained around 5 days after vaccination. The clonotype originates from a man in his fifties who received an inactivated influenza vaccine. In DNA, the CDR3 is TGCGCCAGCAGCCCCGGACAGGGGGCTAACGAGCAGTACTTC. Protein: CASSPGQGANEQYF.